This T cell receptor (beta chain) was profiled in a study of blood T cells in healthy people across ages. A second 7 to 11 cycle PCR used barcoded and J-beta primers. MiXCR, applied by TCRdb to the 5' RACE reads, yields one record per CDR3 protein. This sample yields some 900,000 distinct CDR3 sequences, of which around 26% are seen a single time; around 15% belongs to the top ten. V dropped 0 bases and J dropped 7 bases, with 16 bases sitting between them. This CDR3 spans 15 amino acids. Germline CDR1 SEHNR, CDR2 FQNEAQ (reference sequence). This clonotype has more than one count but fewer than ten. Being one base from a much bigger clone, this may be a read error.

This clonotype was sampled from a woman of 80 years or more in good health. Source material: blood. The genes are TRBV7-9 and TRBJ2-7; tentatively, D is TRBD2 (6 bases). The CDR3 protein is CASSLAWDFAGEQYF. As DNA, the CDR3 is TGTGCCAGCAGCTTAGCTTGGGACTTCGCGGGGGAGCAGTACTTC. Together with reference TRBV7-9 and TRBJ2-7, the CDR3 gives the full variable domain: DTGVSQNPRHKITKRGQNVTFRCDPISEHNRLYWYRQTLGQGPEFLTYFQNEAQLEKSRLLSDRFSAERPKGSFSTLEIQRTEQGDSAMYLCASSLAWDFAGEQYFGPGTRLTVT.